The clone carrying this T cell receptor (beta chain) counts as medium-sized. What it binds is unknown. Assays examined 80,000 to 100,000 TCR templates per sample. Profiling relied on immunoSEQ multiplex PCR, and the TCRdb table lists in-frame clones only, not all of them. The sample includes 9,500 or so clones, roughly 45% of them seen just once. The mixed lymphocyte reaction cells were held in coculture (37°C) for less than seven days. The CDR3 covers 15 residues. The germline V gene has CDR1 SEHNR and CDR2 FQNEAQ (reference sequence). Between the trimmed V and J ends, which lost 1 base and 0 bases, there was a span of 4 bases. This record comes from a study of siplizumab effects on memory and regulatory T cells. As for the study in general: Researchers set up mixed lymphocyte reactions in pairs, giving siplizumab at approximately 0.92 ug/mL or leaving out drug.

Findings of the study overall: Most proliferating CD4+ or CD8+ clones, roughly 80-97%, had no naive or memory assignment.

The V and J genes are TRBV7-9 and TRBJ1-6; no reliable D call. The source is a human donor in good health; the cells came from an allogeneic mixed lymphocyte reaction. Sequences were obtained from CFSE-low (dividing) CD8+ T cells sorted from an allogeneic mixed lymphocyte reaction. DNA for the CDR3: TGTGCCAGCAGCTTAGACCCCTCCTATAATTCACCCCTCCACTTT. Amino acid sequence: CASSLDPSYNSPLHF.